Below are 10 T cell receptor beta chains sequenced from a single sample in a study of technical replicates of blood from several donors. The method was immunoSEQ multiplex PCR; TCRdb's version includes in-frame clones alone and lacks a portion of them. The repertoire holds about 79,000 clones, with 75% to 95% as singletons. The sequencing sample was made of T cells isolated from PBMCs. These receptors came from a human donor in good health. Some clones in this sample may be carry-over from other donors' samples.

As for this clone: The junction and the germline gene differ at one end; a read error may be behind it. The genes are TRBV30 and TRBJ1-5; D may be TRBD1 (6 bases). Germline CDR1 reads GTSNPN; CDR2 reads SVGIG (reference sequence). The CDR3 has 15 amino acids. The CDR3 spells CAWSIRTASNHPQHF. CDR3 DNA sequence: TGTGCCTGGAGCATAAGGACAGCCAGCAATCATCCCCAGCATTTT.

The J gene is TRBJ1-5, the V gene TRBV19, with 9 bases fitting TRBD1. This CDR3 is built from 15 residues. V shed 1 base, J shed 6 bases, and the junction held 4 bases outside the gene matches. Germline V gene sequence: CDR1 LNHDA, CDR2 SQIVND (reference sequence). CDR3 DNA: TGTGCCAGTAGTATAGGACAGGGGGGGGGTCAGCCCCAGCATTTT. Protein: CASSIGQGGGQPQHF. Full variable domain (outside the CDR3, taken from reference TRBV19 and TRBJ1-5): DGGITQSPKYLFRKEGQNVTLSCEQNLNHDAMYWYRQDPGQGLRLIYYSQIVNDFQKGDIAEGYSVSREKKESFPLTVTSAQKNPTAFYLCASSIGQGGGQPQHFGDGTRLSIL.

The CDR3: CASSFSGTGYTF. The CDR3 DNA reads as TGTGCCAGCAGCTTTTCCGGTACTGGCTACACCTTC. The chain employs TRBV7-2 and TRBJ1-2, with D uncertain. The CDR3 runs to 12 residues. Germline V gene sequence: CDR1 SGHTA, CDR2 FQGNSA. V dropped 3 bases and J dropped 7 bases, with 9 bases sitting between them. Looking up the rest from reference TRBV7-2 and TRBJ1-2 gives the full variable domain: GAGVSQSPSNKVTEKGKDVELRCDPISGHTALYWYRQSLGQGLEFLIYFQGNSAPDKSGLPSDRFSAERTGGSVSTLTIQRTQQEDSAVYLCASSFSGTGYTFGSGTRLTVV.

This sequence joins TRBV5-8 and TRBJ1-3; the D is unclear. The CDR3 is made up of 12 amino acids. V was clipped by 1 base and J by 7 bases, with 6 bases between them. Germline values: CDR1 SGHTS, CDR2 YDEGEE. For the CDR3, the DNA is TGTGCCAGCAGCTTGTTCCGGAACACCATATATTTT. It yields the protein CASSLFRNTIYF.

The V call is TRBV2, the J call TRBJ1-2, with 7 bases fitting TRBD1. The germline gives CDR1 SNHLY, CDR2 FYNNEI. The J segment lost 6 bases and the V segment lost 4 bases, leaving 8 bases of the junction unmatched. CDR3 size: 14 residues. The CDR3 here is CASSVYRQGNGYTF. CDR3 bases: TGTGCCAGCAGTGTTTATCGACAGGGTAATGGCTACACCTTC.

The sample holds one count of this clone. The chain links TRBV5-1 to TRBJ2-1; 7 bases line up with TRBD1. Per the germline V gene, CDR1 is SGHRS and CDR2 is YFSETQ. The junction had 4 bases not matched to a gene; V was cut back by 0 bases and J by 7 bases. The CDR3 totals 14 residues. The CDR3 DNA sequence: TGCGCCAGCAGCTTGGATTACAGGGGAAATGAGCAGTTCTTC. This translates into CASSLDYRGNEQFF.

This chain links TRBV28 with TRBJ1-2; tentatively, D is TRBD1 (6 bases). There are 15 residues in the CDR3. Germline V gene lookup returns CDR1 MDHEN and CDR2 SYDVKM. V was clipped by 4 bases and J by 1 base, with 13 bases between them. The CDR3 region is CASSSGHLINYGYTF. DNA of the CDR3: TGTGCCAGCAGTTCGGGACACCTGATTAACTATGGCTACACCTTC.

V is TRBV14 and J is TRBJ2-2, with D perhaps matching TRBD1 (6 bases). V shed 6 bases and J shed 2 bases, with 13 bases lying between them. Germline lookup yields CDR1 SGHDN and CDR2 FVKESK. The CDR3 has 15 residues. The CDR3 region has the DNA TGTGCCAGCAGACGCCGGGACACAAACACCGGGGAGCTGTTTTTT. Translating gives CASRRRDTNTGELFF.

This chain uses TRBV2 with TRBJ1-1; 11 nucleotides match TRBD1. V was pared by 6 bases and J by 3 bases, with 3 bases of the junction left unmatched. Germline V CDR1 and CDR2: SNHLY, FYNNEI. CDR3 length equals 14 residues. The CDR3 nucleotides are TGTGCCAGCAGGGGACAGGGGGAGGACACTGAAGCTTTCTTT. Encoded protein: CASRGQGEDTEAFF.

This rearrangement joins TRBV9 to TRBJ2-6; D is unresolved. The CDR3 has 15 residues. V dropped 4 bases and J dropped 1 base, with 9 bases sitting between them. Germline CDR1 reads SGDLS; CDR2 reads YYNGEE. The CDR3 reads CASSTSVSGANVLTF. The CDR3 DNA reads TGTGCCAGCAGCACCAGTGTTTCTGGGGCCAACGTCCTGACTTTC.